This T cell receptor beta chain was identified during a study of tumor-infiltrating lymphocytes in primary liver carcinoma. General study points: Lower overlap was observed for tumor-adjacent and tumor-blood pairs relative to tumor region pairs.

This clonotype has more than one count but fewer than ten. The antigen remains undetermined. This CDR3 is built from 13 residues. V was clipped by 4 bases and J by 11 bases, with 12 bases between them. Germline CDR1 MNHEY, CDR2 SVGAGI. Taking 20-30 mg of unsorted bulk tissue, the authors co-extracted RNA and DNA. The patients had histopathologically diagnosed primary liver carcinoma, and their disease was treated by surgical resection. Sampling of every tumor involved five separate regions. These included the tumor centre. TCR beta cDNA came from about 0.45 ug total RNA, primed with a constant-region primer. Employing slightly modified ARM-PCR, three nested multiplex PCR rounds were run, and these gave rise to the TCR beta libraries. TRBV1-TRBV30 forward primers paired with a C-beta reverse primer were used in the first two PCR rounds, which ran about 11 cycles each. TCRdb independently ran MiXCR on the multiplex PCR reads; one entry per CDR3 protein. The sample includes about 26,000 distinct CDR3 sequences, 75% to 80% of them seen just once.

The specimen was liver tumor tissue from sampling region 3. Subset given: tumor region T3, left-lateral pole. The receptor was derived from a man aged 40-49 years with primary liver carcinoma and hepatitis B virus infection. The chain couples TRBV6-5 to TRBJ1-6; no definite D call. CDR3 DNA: TGTGCCAGCAGTTTACGCGCGGTTCCACCCCTCCACTTT. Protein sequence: CASSLRAVPPLHF.